The 27 T cell receptor beta chains below all came from one sample that was sequenced in a study of PD-1 blockade in classical Hodgkin lymphoma (TCRdb year 2020). The intended sense of this specimen's time point label: newly diagnosed, previously untreated cHL patient sample. Libraries were made using the immunoSEQ multiplex PCR assay. TCRdb took over this immuneACCESS table, retaining in-frame rearrangements with V and J assigned. Such tables are incomplete; in checked studies, under half of the missing clones stem from an unresolved V gene, and the remainder is unexplained. The sample records roughly 29,000 clones, roughly 92% of which are singletons. Under 4% of the sample is in the top ten clones. Input material: peripheral blood mononuclear cells (PBMCs). The receptors originated from a human donor with classical Hodgkin lymphoma.

The chain employs TRBV27 and TRBJ1-4, with D perhaps TRBD1 (5 bases). This CDR3 contains 14 residues. Germline values: CDR1 MNHEY, CDR2 SMNVEV (reference sequence). The V and J ends lost 6 bases and 5 bases respectively, with 13 bases between them. The CDR3 coding sequence is TGTGCCAGCAGGCCTCCGGGGGAAAATGAAAAACTGTTTTTT. Its translation is CASRPPGENEKLFF.

V is TRBV28 and J is TRBJ2-1, with D unresolved. The CDR3 has 14 residues. The V and J ends lost 4 bases and 6 bases respectively, with 13 bases between them. Per germline, CDR1 MDHEN and CDR2 SYDVKM. The CDR3 DNA reads TGTGCCAGCAGTTCCCCCTCCTTTCGCAATGAGCAGTTCTTC. Its protein product is CASSSPSFRNEQFF.

This clone was observed a handful of times. The chain links TRBV9 to TRBJ2-5; D is tentatively TRBD1 or TRBD2 (5 bases each). The germline V gene has CDR1 SGDLS and CDR2 YYNGEE. V gave up 0 bases and J gave up 1 base, with 10 bases separating them. The CDR3 is made up of 15 amino acids. This chain's CDR3 is CASSVGDPPQETQYF. The CDR3 DNA reads TGTGCCAGCAGCGTAGGGGACCCCCCCCAAGAGACCCAGTACTTC.

The V gene is TRBV30, the J gene TRBJ2-5; D possibly corresponds to TRBD2 (6 bases). The CDR3 length is 14 residues. The germline gives CDR1 GTSNPN, CDR2 SVGIG (reference sequence). Trimming shortened V by 3 bases and J by 3 bases, and 14 bases separated the two germline ends. CDR3 sequence (DNA): TGTGCCTGGAGCCAGACTAGTGGGGAAGAGACCCAGTACTTC. Residues: CAWSQTSGEETQYF.

This chain links TRBV11-2 with TRBJ2-2, with D perhaps matching TRBD1 or TRBD2 (5 bases each). The CDR3 runs 14 residues. Germline assignment: CDR1 SGHAT and CDR2 FQNNGV. V lost 5 bases and J lost 4, with 11 bases in between. As DNA, the CDR3 is TGTGCCAGCAGCCTGGGGGACCTCACCGGGGAGCTGTTTTTT. Translated: CASSLGDLTGELFF.

This clone was observed a single time. The rearrangement links TRBV4-3 to TRBJ2-5, with 9 bases lining up with TRBD2. The CDR3 is 17 residues long. CDR1 is LGHNA and CDR2 is YSLEER in the germline V gene. J was trimmed by 0 bases and V by 0 bases; bases with no gene match: 5. CDR3 DNA: TGCGCCAGCAGCCAAGACTTAGCGGGAGCGTACCAAGAGACCCAGTACTTC. Its protein product is CASSQDLAGAYQETQYF.

This sequence joins TRBV2 and TRBJ2-7; D unresolved. Between the trimmed V and J ends, which lost 1 base and 3 bases, there was a span of 1 base. The V gene's germline CDR1 is SNHLY and CDR2 FYNNEI. CDR3 length: 11 residues. The CDR3 is CASSEVYEQYF. DNA for the CDR3: TGTGCCAGCAGTGAAGTCTACGAGCAGTACTTC.

The chain combines TRBV29-1 with TRBJ1-2; D possibly corresponds to TRBD1 (6 bases). The CDR3 spans 13 residues. V dropped 2 bases and J dropped 4 bases, with 11 bases sitting between them. Germline lookup yields CDR1 SQVTM and CDR2 ANQGSEA. This chain's CDR3 is CSVEWVGGYGYTF. The CDR3 nucleotides read TGCAGCGTTGAATGGGTAGGGGGCTATGGCTACACCTTC.

This chain links TRBV29-1 with TRBJ2-2; possibly TRBD2 for D (5 bases). V lost 4 bases and J 6 bases, leaving 9 bases between the germline ends. The CDR3 consists of 12 residues. Germline values: CDR1 SQVTM, CDR2 ANQGSEA. CDR3 residues: CSVGLGAGELFF. The CDR3 DNA follows: TGCAGCGTTGGATTGGGAGCCGGGGAGCTGTTTTTT.

The genes are TRBV11-2 and TRBJ2-5, with D possibly being TRBD1 (5 bases). Germline CDR1 is SGHAT and CDR2 is FQNNGV. Trimming pared 1 base from V and 3 bases from J, leaving 6 bases between. The CDR3 is 13 residues long. The CDR3 DNA reads TGTGCCAGCAGCTTAGGCAGGGAAGAGACCCAGTACTTC. Translating gives CASSLGREETQYF.

The sample holds one count of this clone. This chain connects TRBV28 to TRBJ1-5; 7 nucleotides agree with TRBD1. Looked up from germline, CDR1 is MDHEN and CDR2 is SYDVKM. V trimming: 7 bases; J trimming: 5 bases; junction bases outside the gene matches: 2. This CDR3 contains 12 residues. CDR3 in DNA: TGTGCCAGCAACACAGGGGATCAGCCCCAGCATTTT. Its protein is CASNTGDQPQHF.

The chain recombines TRBV5-1 with TRBJ2-1, with TRBD2 matching 7 bases. Germline V CDR1 and CDR2: SGHRS, YFSETQ. V trimming: 2 bases; J trimming: 10 bases; junction bases outside the gene matches: 12. This CDR3 has 15 amino acids. The CDR3 sequence is CASSFGRSAGGEQFF. In DNA form, the CDR3 reads TGCGCCAGCAGCTTCGGGAGAAGCGCCGGGGGGGAGCAGTTCTTC.

The V call is TRBV29-1, the J call TRBJ2-7; 13 bases align to TRBD2. From germline, CDR1 is SQVTM and CDR2 ANQGSEA. The CDR3 length is 13 residues. V lost 6 bases to trimming and J lost 5 bases; unmatched junction nucleotides: 4. As DNA, the CDR3 is TGCAGCGTCCGGACTAGCGGGAGCCACGAGCAGTACTTC. Translated, it gives CSVRTSGSHEQYF.

The rearrangement links TRBV29-1 to TRBJ2-7; the D gene is possibly TRBD2 (5 bases). V dropped 7 bases and J dropped 3 bases, with 19 bases sitting between them. Germline CDR1 and CDR2: SQVTM and ANQGSEA. The CDR3 runs to 14 residues. This CDR3 is CSAEPLGEDYEQYF. DNA of the CDR3: TGCAGCGCCGAACCCTTGGGAGAGGACTACGAGCAGTACTTC.

This clone appeared once. Other nucleotide sequences in the sample specify the same CDR3. The rearrangement uses TRBV28 and TRBJ1-1, with unresolved D. The CDR3 spans 11 residues. The ends were cut back, 8 bases at V and 2 bases at J, with 6 bases in the middle. Germline V gene data show CDR1 as MDHEN and CDR2 as SYDVKM. The CDR3 is CASRGNTEAFF. The CDR3 bases are TGTGCCAGCCGAGGTAACACTGAAGCTTTCTTT.

The chain is built from TRBV19 and TRBJ2-7; 7 bases are shared with TRBD1. The CDR3 runs to 14 residues. J was trimmed by 6 bases and V by 6 bases; bases with no gene match: 11. The germline CDR1 and CDR2 sequences are LNHDA and SQIVND (reference sequence). CDR3 in DNA: TGTGCCAGTAGGAGACAGGGTGAAGGGCGCGAGCAGTACTTC. Amino acids: CASRRQGEGREQYF.

The chain links TRBV6-1 to TRBJ1-5; 7 bases match TRBD1. The CDR3 runs to 14 residues. Germline CDR1 is MNHNS and CDR2 is SASEGT. J was trimmed by 7 bases and V by 3 bases; bases with no gene match: 6. The CDR3: CASSDRQGRQPQHF. CDR3 DNA: TGTGCCAGCAGTGACCGACAGGGTCGACAGCCCCAGCATTTT.

This chain links TRBV2 with TRBJ2-1; no clear D. The germline V and J ends were trimmed by 5 bases and 6 bases, with 11 bases remaining between them. Looked up from germline, CDR1 is SNHLY and CDR2 is FYNNEI. This CDR3 contains 13 residues. The chain's CDR3 is CASSRRLINEQFF. CDR3 DNA: TGTGCCAGCAGTCGTAGGTTAATCAATGAGCAGTTCTTC.

Concerning this clone itself: A read error may produce the germline difference seen at one junction end. The J gene is TRBJ2-5, the V gene TRBV6-7, with TRBD1 matching over 7 bases. TRBV6-7 is identified as an open reading frame with a role that is uncertain. This CDR3 has 16 residues. In DNA form, the CDR3 reads TGTGCCAGCAGTTTCGCATCTCACAGGGGTGGAGAGGCCCAGTACTTC. It encodes CASSFASHRGGEAQYF.

The chain carries TRBV9 and TRBJ2-2; D is uncertain. This CDR3 is 15 amino acids long. Trimming shortened V by 0 bases and J by 8 bases, and 14 bases separated the two germline ends. CDR1 SGDLS and CDR2 YYNGEE come from the germline V gene. CDR3 DNA sequence: TGTGCCAGCAGCGTAGAACGGGTAGTCGGAGGGGAGCTGTTTTTT. Protein sequence: CASSVERVVGGELFF. The full variable domain, its missing parts supplied by reference TRBV9 and TRBJ2-2, is DSGVTQTPKHLITATGQRVTLRCSPRSGDLSVYWYQQSLDQGLQFLIQYYNGEERAKGNILERFSAQQFPDLHSELNLSSLELGDSALYFCASSVERVVGGELFFGEGSRLTVL.

The genes are TRBV7-2 and TRBJ2-1; 15 bases map to TRBD2. The CDR3 covers 17 residues. V was clipped by 0 bases and J by 6 bases; unmatched bases: 3. CDR1 and CDR2 (germline): SGHTA, FQGNSA. The CDR3 loop is CASSLARTSGRGNEQFF. The CDR3 bases are TGTGCCAGCAGCTTAGCGCGGACTAGCGGGAGGGGCAATGAGCAGTTCTTC.

This chain uses TRBV7-6 with TRBJ2-5, with 13 positions matching TRBD2. J gave up 1 base and V 5 bases, and 4 bases lay outside the gene matches. The CDR3 length is 16 residues. Germline loops: CDR1 SGHVS, CDR2 FNYEAQ. CDR3 protein: CASSQTSGRAQETQYF. Here the CDR3 DNA reads TGTGCCAGCAGCCAAACTAGCGGGAGGGCCCAAGAGACCCAGTACTTC.

This sequence joins TRBV19 and TRBJ1-1; 10 bases are shared with TRBD1. Germline values: CDR1 LNHDA, CDR2 SQIVND (reference sequence). After removal of 4 bases from V and 1 base from J, the junction contained 0 bases not matched to a gene. This CDR3 has 14 amino acids. The CDR3 is CASSRTGGNTEAFF. As DNA, the CDR3 is TGTGCCAGTAGTAGGACAGGGGGGAACACTGAAGCTTTCTTT.

In nucleotides, the CDR3 is TGTGCCATCAGTGACAGAGAGGGAAGCGTTCAAGAGACCCAGTACTTC. It is translated as CAISDREGSVQETQYF. The rearrangement uses TRBV10-3 and TRBJ2-5; possibly TRBD2 for D (5 bases). V shed 3 bases and J shed 2 bases, with 16 bases lying between them. Germline CDR1 and CDR2: ENHRY and SYGVKD. CDR3 length equals 16 residues.

The genes are TRBV9 and TRBJ2-2; TRBD2 matches at 8 bases. V shed 4 bases, J shed 0 bases, and the junction held 8 bases outside the gene matches. CDR1 SGDLS and CDR2 YYNGEE come from the germline V gene. CDR3 length: 17 amino acids. The CDR3 is CASSKHRGGANTGELFF. The CDR3 bases are TGTGCCAGCAGCAAACATCGGGGGGGAGCGAACACCGGGGAGCTGTTTTTT.

The chain combines TRBV5-1 with TRBJ1-2; D unclear. There are 14 residues in the CDR3. Germline lookup yields CDR1 SGHRS and CDR2 YFSETQ. The ends were cut back, 3 bases at V and 0 bases at J, with 9 bases in the middle. This chain's CDR3 is CASSSFGANYGYTF. The CDR3 region has the DNA TGCGCCAGCAGCTCCTTTGGTGCTAACTATGGCTACACCTTC.

The rearrangement joins TRBV7-2 to TRBJ1-2, with no clear D. Trimming shortened V by 2 bases and J by 9 bases, and 10 bases separated the two germline ends. This CDR3 region has 12 residues. Germline CDR1 and CDR2: SGHTA and FQGNSA. The CDR3 bases are TGTGCCAGCAGCTTATGGGGAGAGAGCTACACCTTC. It is translated as CASSLWGESYTF.